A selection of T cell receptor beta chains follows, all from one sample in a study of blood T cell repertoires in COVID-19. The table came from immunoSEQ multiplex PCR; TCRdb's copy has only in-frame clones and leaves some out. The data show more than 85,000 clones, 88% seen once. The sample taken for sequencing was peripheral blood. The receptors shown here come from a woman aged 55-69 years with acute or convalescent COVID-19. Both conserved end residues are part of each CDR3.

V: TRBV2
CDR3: CASMPRVNPPDEQFF

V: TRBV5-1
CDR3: CASSWGRSALRELFF

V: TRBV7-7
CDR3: CASSPREGYNEQFF

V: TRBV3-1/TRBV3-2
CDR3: CASSQANQLAGHNEQFF

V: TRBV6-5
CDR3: CASSYALTGGYYEQYF

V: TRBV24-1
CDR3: CAVGTSAGSEQFF

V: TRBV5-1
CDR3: CASSWDRDYGYTF

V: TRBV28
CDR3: CASTDRGGRGYTF

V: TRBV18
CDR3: CASSPSSAGTDTQYF

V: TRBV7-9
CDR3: CASSYDTLNTEAFF

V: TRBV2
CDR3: CASRGQLYNEQFF

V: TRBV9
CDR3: CASSAGTGLNTEAFF

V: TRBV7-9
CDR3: CASSPGTSGRARTGELFF

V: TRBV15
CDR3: CATSQSGPNNEQFF

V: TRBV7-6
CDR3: CASSLATSGTSLRNEQYF

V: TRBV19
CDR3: CASSDHRGGNSPLHF

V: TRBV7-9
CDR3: CASSTWDRGYGYTF

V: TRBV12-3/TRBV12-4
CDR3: CASSRGESYEQYF